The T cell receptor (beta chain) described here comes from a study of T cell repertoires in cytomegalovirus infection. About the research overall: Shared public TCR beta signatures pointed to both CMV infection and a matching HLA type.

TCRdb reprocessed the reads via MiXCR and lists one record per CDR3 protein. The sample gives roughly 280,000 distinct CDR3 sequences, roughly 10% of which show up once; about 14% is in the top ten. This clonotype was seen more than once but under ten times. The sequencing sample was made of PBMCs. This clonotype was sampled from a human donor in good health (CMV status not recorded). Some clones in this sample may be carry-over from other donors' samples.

CDR3 DNA sequence: TGTGCCAGCAGGGCGGGAGGGTTGACAGATACGCAGTATTTT. Amino acid sequence: CASRAGGLTDTQYF. V gene TRBV6-6 combines with J gene TRBJ2-3, with 9 bases that match TRBD2. Germline V gene sequence: CDR1 MNHNY, CDR2 SVGAGI (reference sequence). The CDR3 has 14 amino acids. J lost 3 bases, V lost 6 bases, and 4 bases had no gene match.